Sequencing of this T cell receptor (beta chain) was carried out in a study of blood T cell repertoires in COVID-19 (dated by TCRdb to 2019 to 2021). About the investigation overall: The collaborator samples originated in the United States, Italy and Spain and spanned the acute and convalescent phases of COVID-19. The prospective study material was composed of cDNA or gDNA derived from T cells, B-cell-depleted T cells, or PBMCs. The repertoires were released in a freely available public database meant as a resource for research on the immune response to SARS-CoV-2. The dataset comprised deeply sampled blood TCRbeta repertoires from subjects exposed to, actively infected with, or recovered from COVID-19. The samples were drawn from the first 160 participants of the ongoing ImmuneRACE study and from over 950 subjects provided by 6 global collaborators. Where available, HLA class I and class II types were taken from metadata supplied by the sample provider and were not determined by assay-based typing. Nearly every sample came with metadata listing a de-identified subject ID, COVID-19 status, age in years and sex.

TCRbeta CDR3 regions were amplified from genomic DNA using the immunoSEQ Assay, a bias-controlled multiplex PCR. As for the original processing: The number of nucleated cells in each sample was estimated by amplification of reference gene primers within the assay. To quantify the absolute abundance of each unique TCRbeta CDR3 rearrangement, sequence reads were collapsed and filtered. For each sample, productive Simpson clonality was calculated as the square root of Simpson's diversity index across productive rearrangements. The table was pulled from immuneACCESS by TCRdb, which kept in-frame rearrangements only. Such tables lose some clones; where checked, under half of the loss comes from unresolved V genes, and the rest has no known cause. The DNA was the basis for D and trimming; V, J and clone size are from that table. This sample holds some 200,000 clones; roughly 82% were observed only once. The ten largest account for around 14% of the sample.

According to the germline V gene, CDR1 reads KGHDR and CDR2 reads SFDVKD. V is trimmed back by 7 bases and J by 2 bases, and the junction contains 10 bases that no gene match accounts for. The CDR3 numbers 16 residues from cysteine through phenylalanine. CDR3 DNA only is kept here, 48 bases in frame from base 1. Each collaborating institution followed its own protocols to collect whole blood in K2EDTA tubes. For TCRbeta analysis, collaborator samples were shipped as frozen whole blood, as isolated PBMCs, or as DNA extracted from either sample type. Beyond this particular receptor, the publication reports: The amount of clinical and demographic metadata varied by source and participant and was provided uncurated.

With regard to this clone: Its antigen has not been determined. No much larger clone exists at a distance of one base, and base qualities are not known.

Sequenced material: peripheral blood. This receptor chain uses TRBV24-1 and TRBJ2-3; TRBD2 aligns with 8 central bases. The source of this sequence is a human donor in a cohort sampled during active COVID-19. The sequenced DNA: TGTGCCACCAGGGGACCGGGACTAGGGATCACAGATACGCAGTATTTT. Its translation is CATRGPGLGITDTQYF.